Listed below are T cell receptor beta chains from one sample, sequenced in a study of T cell repertoires in cytomegalovirus infection. TCRdb reanalysed the reads using MiXCR and keeps one entry per CDR3 protein. The sample lists about 97,000 distinct CDR3 sequences; about 15% were seen once. The sequencing input was PBMCs. Receptor source: a human donor in good health (CMV status not recorded). Some clones in this sample may be carry-over from other donors' samples. CDR3s include the opening cysteine and the closing phenylalanine or tryptophan. The D gene is left open where the match is weak. Not all rows give a size; the values are once, few, many and, for expanded clones, a class.

>TRBJ1-5|TRBV5-6|NA|many
TGTGCCAGCAGCTTAGGAACAGGGATGGGCAATCAGCCCCAGCATTTT
CASSLGTGMGNQPQHF
>TRBJ1-4|TRBV28|NA|many
TGTGCCAGCAGCTTGGTTACCCCGGAGGGAAAACTGTTTTTT
CASSLVTPEGKLFF
>TRBJ1-1|TRBV29-1|NA|NA
TGCAGCGGGATAGACAAGACTGAAGCTTTCTTT
CSGIDKTEAFF
>TRBJ1-1|TRBV7-6|NA|many
TGTGCCAGCAGCGATAGCGGAAACACTGAAGCTTTCTTT
CASSDSGNTEAFF
>TRBJ1-1|TRBV28|NA|NA
TGTGCCAGCAGTTCCCCCCAGGGTGTTGAAGCTTTCTTT
CASSSPQGVEAFF
>TRBJ2-1|TRBV7-2|NA|many
TGTGCCAGCAGTCAAATGAGGGACAATGAGCAGTTCTTC
CASSQMRDNEQFF
>TRBJ1-1|TRBV5-5|NA|few
TGTGCCAGCAGCTTGGTTGGGGACCCTGAAGCTTTCTTT
CASSLVGDPEAFF
>TRBJ1-5|TRBV28|NA|NA
TGTGCCAGCAGTTTACCAGGGTATCAGCCCCAGCATTTT
CASSLPGYQPQHF
>TRBJ2-4|TRBV12-3/TRBV12-4|NA|few
TGTGCCAGCAGTTTATTACTCGATCTAGCCAAAAACATTCAGTACTTC
CASSLLLDLAKNIQYF
>TRBJ1-2|TRBV4-2|TRBD1|NA
TGTGCCAGCAGCTCCCGACAGGGTCAGTACGAGGGCTACACCTTC
CASSSRQGQYEGYTF
>TRBJ2-7|TRBV10-3|TRBD1|NA
TGTGCCATCAGTAAGGGACAGGGTTACGAGCAGTACTTC
CAISKGQGYEQYF
>TRBJ1-1|TRBV10-3|TRBD1|NA
TGTGCCATCAGTGACCCGACAGGGCCAAACACTGAAGCTTTCTTT
CAISDPTGPNTEAFF
>TRBJ2-1|TRBV5-1|NA|many
TGCGCCAGCAGCTCGGGACTCGAGAACAATGAGCAGTTCTTC
CASSSGLENNEQFF
>TRBJ2-5|TRBV7-2|TRBD2|medium-sized
TGTGCCAGCAGCCAACAAAGCGGGGGGCGATCAGGGGCCCAGTACTTC
CASSQQSGGRSGAQYF
>TRBJ2-3|TRBV20-1|TRBD1|few
TGCAGTGCTAGCCTAGGACAGGCCCTGATGAAGTATTTT
CSASLGQALMKYF
>TRBJ2-7|TRBV3-1|NA|few
TGTGCCAGCAGCCTCCTAGGGAGGACTCGCGAGCAGTACTTC
CASSLLGRTREQYF
>TRBJ2-2|TRBV19|NA|NA
TGTGCCAGTAGTCAACCCCAGGGTGACGGGCCCGGGGAGCTGTTTTTT
CASSQPQGDGPGELFF
>TRBJ2-3|TRBV19|NA|few
TGTGCCAGTACCCCGAGGGCTCCGAAGTCGGATACGCAGTATTTT
CASTPRAPKSDTQYF
>TRBJ2-3|TRBV7-6|NA|medium-sized
TGTGCCAGCAGCTCAACCGAAGATACGCAGTATTTT
CASSSTEDTQYF
>TRBJ2-7|TRBV6-2/TRBV6-3|TRBD2|many
TGTGCCAGCAGTTTACGACTAGCGCAGTACGAGCAGTACTTC
CASSLRLAQYEQYF
>TRBJ2-5|TRBV5-1|TRBD1|few
TGCGCCAGCAGCCCAGACAGGGGCTCGTGGGAGACCCAGTACTTC
CASSPDRGSWETQYF
>TRBJ1-5|TRBV2|NA|few
TGTGCCAGCAGTTGGAACAGGGTTCTCAGTCAGCCCCAGCATTTT
CASSWNRVLSQPQHF
>TRBJ2-1|TRBV18|NA|NA
TGTGCCAGCTCACCGGTGATCAATGAGCAGTTCTTC
CASSPVINEQFF
>TRBJ1-5|TRBV20-1|NA|few
TGCAGTGCTAGAGGTTATGAGGGGATGGGGCAGCCCCAGCATTTT
CSARGYEGMGQPQHF
>TRBJ2-2|TRBV7-2|NA|many
TGTGCCAGCAGCCTAAGTCAGGGTACCACCGGGGAGCTGTTTTTT
CASSLSQGTTGELFF
>TRBJ1-3|TRBV10-3|TRBD1|NA
TGTGCCATCAGAGGGAACCAGGGGGCGACTGGAAACACCATATATTTT
CAIRGNQGATGNTIYF
>TRBJ1-6|TRBV12-3/TRBV12-4|NA|few
TGTGCCAGCAGTTTAGCCGGAGGCAATTCACCCCTCCACTTT
CASSLAGGNSPLHF
>TRBJ2-3|TRBV25-1|TRBD1|NA
TGTGCCAGCAGTGGAGGACAGGGGCCAGATACGCAGTATTTT
CASSGGQGPDTQYF
>TRBJ2-2|TRBV5-4|NA|many
TGTGCCAGCAGCTTGCTTTCGAACACCGGGGAGCTGTTTTTT
CASSLLSNTGELFF
>TRBJ2-5|TRBV2|TRBD1|NA
TGTGCCAGCAGTGACAACAGGGGAGAGACCCAGTACTTC
CASSDNRGETQYF
>TRBJ2-2|TRBV5-6|TRBD2|few
TGTGCCAGCAGCTTCTTCTGGCGGGGGTCTGGGGAGCTGTTTTTT
CASSFFWRGSGELFF
>TRBJ1-5|TRBV7-2|TRBD1|many
TGTGCCAGCAGCCCCACACAGGGGGCGCATCAGCCCCAGCATTTT
CASSPTQGAHQPQHF
>TRBJ1-2|TRBV12-3/TRBV12-4|NA|few
TGTGCCAGCACCCCAGTCCTTCCCAACTATGGCTACACCTTC
CASTPVLPNYGYTF
>TRBJ2-6|TRBV5-1|NA|NA
TGCGCCAGCAGCAGTACAGGGTCTGGGGCCAACGTCCTGACTTTT
CASSSTGSGANVLTF
>TRBJ2-7|TRBV5-1|TRBD2|many
TGCGCCAGCAGCGGGGGACTAGCGGGCCTCTACGAGCAGTACTTC
CASSGGLAGLYEQYF